The text below deals with one T cell receptor beta chain. The V and J ends lost 2 bases and 4 bases respectively, with 11 bases between them. CDR1 is MDHEN, CDR2 SYDVKM, per germline. This CDR3 is built from 14 residues. Samples were collected from each patient before treatment and during treatment. Each patient gave between 1 and 8 of them in total. This specimen belongs to a study of PD-L1 blockade in urothelial cancer. About the study: At some point between 2014 and 2016 therapy began: atezolizumab 1,200 mg intravenously every 3 weeks. Earlier, patients had received 0 to 3 chemotherapy regimens. Blood underwent analysis 3 weeks (second dose) and 6 weeks after treatment began.

The table came from immunoSEQ multiplex PCR; TCRdb's copy has only in-frame clones and leaves some out. The sample consists of about 38,000 clones, 70% to 85% of them appearing once. This sequence originates from a man in his sixties with urothelial cancer. The V gene is TRBV28, the J gene TRBJ1-1; a weak D match, TRBD1 (5 bases). This sample comprised PBMCs, obtained around atezolizumab (anti-PD-L1) treatment. The CDR3 is CASSLRLGGTEAFF. The CDR3 DNA is TGTGCCAGCAGTTTACGTCTGGGGGGCACTGAAGCTTTCTTT.